This T cell receptor beta chain was identified during a study of blood T cell repertoires in COVID-19. The overall study: The samples span acute and convalescent COVID-19 from the United States, Italy and Spain. PBMCs, B-cell-depleted T cells, or T cells provided the cDNA or gDNA that made up the material.

Original processing methods: For nucleated cells, counts were estimated from reference gene primer amplification. Measured with immunoSEQ multiplex PCR; TCRdb has only the in-frame clones, and not every one. The DNA was the basis for D and trimming; V, J and clone size are from that table. The sample has fewer than 200,000 clones; around 89% are singletons. V trimming: 1 base; J trimming: 8 bases; junction bases outside the gene matches: 12. The CDR3 totals 18 residues. In germline, CDR1 is MGHRA, CDR2 YSYEKL. This receptor was obtained from a man aged 40-49 years with active or convalescent COVID-19. V is TRBV4-1 and J is TRBJ1-6, with 9 positions matching TRBD1. The sample consisted of peripheral blood. CDR3: CASSQGGFKGQGYSPLHF. The CDR3 coding sequence is TGCGCCAGCAGCCAAGGAGGGTTTAAGGGACAGGGTTATTCACCCCTCCACTTT.